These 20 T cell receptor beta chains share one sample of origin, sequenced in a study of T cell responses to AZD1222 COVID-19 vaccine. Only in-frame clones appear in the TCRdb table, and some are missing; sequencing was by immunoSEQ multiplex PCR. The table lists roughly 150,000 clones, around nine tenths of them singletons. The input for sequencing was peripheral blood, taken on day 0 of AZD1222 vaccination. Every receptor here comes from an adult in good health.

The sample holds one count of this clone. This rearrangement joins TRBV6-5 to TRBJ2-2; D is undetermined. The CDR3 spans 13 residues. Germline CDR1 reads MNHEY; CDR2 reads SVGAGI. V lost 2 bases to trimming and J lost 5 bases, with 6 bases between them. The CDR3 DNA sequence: TGTGCCAGCAGTTACGACCTTACCGGGGAGCTGTTTTTT. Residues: CASSYDLTGELFF.

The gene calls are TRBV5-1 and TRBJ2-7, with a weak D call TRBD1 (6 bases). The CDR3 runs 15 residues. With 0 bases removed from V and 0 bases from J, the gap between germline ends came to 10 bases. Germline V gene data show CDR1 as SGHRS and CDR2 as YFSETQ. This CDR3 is CASSLETGHSYEQYF. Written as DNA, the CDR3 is TGCGCCAGCAGCTTGGAGACAGGACACTCCTACGAGCAGTACTTC.

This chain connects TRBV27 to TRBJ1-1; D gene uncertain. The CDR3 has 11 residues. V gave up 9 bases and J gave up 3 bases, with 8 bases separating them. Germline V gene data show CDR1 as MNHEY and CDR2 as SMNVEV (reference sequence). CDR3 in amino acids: CASFRDTEAFF. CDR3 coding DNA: TGTGCCAGTTTTAGGGACACTGAAGCTTTCTTT.

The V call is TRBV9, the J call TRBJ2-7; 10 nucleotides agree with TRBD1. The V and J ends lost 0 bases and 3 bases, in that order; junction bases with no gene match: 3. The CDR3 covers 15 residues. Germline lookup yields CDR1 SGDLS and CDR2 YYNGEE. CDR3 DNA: TGTGCCAGCAGCGTAGGACAGGGGGCGTACTACGAGCAGTACTTC. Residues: CASSVGQGAYYEQYF.

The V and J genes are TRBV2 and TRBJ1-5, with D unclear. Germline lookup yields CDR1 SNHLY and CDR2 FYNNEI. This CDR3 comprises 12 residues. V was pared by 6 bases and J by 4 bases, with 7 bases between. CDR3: CASRARNQPQHF. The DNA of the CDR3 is TGTGCCAGCAGGGCCCGGAATCAGCCCCAGCATTTT.

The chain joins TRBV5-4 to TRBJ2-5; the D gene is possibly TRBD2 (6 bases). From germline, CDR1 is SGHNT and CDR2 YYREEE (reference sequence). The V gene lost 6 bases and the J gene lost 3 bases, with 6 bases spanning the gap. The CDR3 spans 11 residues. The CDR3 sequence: CASTGEETQYF. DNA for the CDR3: TGTGCCAGCACGGGAGAAGAGACCCAGTACTTC.

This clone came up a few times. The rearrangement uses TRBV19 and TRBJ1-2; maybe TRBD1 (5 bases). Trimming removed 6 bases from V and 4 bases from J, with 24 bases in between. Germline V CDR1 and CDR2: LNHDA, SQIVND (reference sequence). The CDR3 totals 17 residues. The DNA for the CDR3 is TGTGCCAGTAGCCTGAATGAAGGAAGGGGAGGTGGCTATGGCTACACCTTC. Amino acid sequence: CASSLNEGRGGGYGYTF.

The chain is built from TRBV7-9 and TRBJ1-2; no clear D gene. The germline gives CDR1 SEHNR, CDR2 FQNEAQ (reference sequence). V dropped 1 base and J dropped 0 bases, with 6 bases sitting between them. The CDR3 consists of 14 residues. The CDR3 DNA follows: TGTGCCAGCAGCTTAGTGGGGTCTAACTATGGCTACACCTTC. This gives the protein CASSLVGSNYGYTF.

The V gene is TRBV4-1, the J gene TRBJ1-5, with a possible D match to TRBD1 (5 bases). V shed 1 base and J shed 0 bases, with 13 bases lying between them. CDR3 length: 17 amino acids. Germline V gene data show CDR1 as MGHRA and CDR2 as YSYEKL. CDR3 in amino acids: CASSQVGGTFSNQPQHF. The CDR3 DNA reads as TGCGCCAGCAGCCAAGTGGGAGGGACCTTTAGCAATCAGCCCCAGCATTTT.

The CDR3 bases are TGTGCCAGCAGCAACAGGGGAGATGAGCAGTTCTTC. Amino acid sequence: CASSNRGDEQFF. This sequence joins TRBV21-1 and TRBJ2-1; the table's D call of TRBD1 was not tested on the DNA. TRBV21-1 has pseudogene status. The CDR3 is made up of 12 amino acids.

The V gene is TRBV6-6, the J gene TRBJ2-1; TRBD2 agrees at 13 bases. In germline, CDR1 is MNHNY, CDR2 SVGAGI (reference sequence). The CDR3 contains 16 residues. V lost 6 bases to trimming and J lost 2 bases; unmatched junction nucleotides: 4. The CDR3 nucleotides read TGTGCCAGCAGCCCTGGACTAGCGGGGGCCTACAATGAGCAGTTCTTC. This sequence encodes CASSPGLAGAYNEQFF.

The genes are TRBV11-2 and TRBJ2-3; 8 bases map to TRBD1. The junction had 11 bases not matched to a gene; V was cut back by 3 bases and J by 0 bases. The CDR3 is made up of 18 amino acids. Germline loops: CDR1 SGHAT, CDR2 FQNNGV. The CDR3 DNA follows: TGTGCCAGCAGCTTGAGGTTACAGGGGGGAAGAAGCACAGATACGCAGTATTTT. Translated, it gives CASSLRLQGGRSTDTQYF.

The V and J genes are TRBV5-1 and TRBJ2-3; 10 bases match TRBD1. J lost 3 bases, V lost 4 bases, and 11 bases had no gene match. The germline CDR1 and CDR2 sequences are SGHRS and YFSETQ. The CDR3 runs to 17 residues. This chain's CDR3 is CASSPTVGGQGTDTQYF. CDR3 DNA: TGCGCCAGCAGCCCGACGGTAGGGGGACAGGGGACAGATACGCAGTATTTT.

CDR3 in DNA: TGTGCCAGTAGTATAGTAGGACAGGGGGCATACGAGCAGTACTTC. Its translation is CASSIVGQGAYEQYF. The chain combines TRBV19 with TRBJ2-7; TRBD1 aligns across 11 bases. Per the germline V gene, CDR1 is LNHDA and CDR2 is SQIVND (reference sequence). Trimming at V came to 1 base and at J to 4 bases, leaving 3 bases not matched to a gene. The CDR3 sequence is 15 residues long.

CDR3: CAWSGRHSPLHF. The CDR3 bases are TGTGCCTGGAGTGGCAGACATTCACCCCTCCACTTT. V and J are TRBV30 and TRBJ1-6; the D is unclear. Germline V gene lookup returns CDR1 GTSNPN and CDR2 SVGIG (reference sequence). V lost 1 base to trimming and J lost 8 bases, with 6 bases between them. This CDR3 has 12 amino acids.

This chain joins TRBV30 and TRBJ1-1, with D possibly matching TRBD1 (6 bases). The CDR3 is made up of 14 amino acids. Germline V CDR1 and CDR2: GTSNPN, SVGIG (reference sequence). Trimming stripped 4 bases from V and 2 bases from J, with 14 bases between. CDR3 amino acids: CAWTRGGRNTEAFF. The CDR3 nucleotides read TGTGCCTGGACCCGCGGGGGGCGCAACACTGAAGCTTTCTTT.

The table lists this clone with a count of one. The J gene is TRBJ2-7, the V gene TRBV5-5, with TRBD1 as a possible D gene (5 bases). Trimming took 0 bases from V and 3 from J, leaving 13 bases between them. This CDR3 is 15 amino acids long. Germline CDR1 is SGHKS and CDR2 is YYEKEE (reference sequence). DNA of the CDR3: TGTGCCAGCAGCTTGGAAGGGGTCCGTGGCTACGAGCAGTACTTC. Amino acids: CASSLEGVRGYEQYF.

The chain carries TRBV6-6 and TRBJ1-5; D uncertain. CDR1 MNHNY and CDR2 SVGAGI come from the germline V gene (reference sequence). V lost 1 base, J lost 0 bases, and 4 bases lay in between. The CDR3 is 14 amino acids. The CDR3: CASSYLASNQPQHF. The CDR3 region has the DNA TGTGCCAGCAGTTACTTGGCTAGCAATCAGCCCCAGCATTTT.

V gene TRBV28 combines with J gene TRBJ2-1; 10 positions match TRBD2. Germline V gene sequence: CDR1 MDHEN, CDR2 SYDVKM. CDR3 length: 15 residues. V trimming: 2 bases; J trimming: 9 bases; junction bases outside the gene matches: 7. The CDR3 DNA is TGTGCCAGCAGTTTAATCGTAGCGGGAGGCCGTGAGCAGTTCTTC. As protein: CASSLIVAGGREQFF.

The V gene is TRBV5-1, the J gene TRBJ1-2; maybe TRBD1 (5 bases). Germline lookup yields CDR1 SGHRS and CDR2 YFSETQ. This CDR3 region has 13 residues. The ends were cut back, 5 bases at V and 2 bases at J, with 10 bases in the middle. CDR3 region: CASRPGQNYGYTF. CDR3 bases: TGCGCCAGCAGGCCGGGGCAGAACTATGGCTACACCTTC.